The clone carrying this T cell receptor beta chain was found many times. The antigen remains unidentified. V lost 5 bases and J 1 base, leaving 14 bases between the germline ends. This CDR3 has 15 residues. Amplification of ligated cDNA took four PCR rounds with SP2 and nested alpha and beta constant primers. For blood and skin samples, reverse transcription used TCR alpha and beta constant primers. One entry per CDR3 protein, called by TCRdb with MiXCR from the 5' RACE reads. The table has tens of thousands of distinct CDR3 sequences, 7.6% seen once. This sample was included in a study of naive and memory T cell subsets. Broader study findings: TCR transcript changes with activation or differentiation may affect this RNA method.

A UMI-containing oligonucleotide was joined by 3' ligation to the TCR cDNA template. Whole blood, over 2 ml, came from adult healthy volunteers. Unsorted total RNA, roughly 1 to 1,100 ng, was DNase treated before reverse transcription. The chain combines TRBV12-3 or TRBV12-4 with TRBJ1-1, with D possibly being TRBD1 (6 bases). This TCR derives from a female donor in good health. CDR3 in DNA: TGTGCCAGCAGTGAGCAGGGACACCCGAACACTGAAGCTTTCTTT. This encodes CASSEQGHPNTEAFF.